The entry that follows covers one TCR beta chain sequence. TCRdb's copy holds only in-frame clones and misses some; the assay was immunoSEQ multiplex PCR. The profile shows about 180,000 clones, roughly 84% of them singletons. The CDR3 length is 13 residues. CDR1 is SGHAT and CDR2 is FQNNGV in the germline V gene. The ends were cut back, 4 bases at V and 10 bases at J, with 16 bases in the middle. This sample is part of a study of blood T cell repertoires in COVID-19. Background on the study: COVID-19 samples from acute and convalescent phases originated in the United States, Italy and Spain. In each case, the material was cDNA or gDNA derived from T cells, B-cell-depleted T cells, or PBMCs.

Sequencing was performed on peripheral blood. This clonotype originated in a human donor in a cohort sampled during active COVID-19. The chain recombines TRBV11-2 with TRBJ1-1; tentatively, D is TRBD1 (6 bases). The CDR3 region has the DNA TGTGCCAGCAGCTCAACGGGGGGGGCCGGAGCTTTCTTT. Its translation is CASSSTGGAGAFF.